These T cell receptor beta chains were read from a single sample in a study of long-term antiretroviral therapy in people with HIV. Method: immunoSEQ multiplex PCR; TCRdb's copy keeps in-frame clones and lacks some. The sample has 30,000 to 35,000 clones; about 96% are singletons. The starting material was unsorted PBMCs, obtained 6.9 years after starting antiretroviral therapy. The receptors were gathered from a man in his thirties or forties with HIV. Both conserved end residues are part of each CDR3. Fields, in order: V gene, J gene, D gene, clone size, CDR3 protein, CDR3 DNA. A D gene is named only where the DNA matches it firmly. Size tells how often a clone was seen (once, few, many) or the class of an expanded clone, and some rows leave it out.

TRBV15	TRBJ1-5	-	-	CATSLGARDQPQHF	TGTGCCACCAGTCTTGGCGCGCGGGATCAGCCCCAGCATTTT
TRBV4-2	TRBJ2-7	TRBD2	-	CASSQVYRGLAGKIHEQYF	TGTGCCAGCAGCCAAGTATACCGCGGACTAGCGGGAAAGATCCACGAGCAGTACTTC
TRBV4-3	TRBJ2-3	-	-	CASSQEDGAVDTQYF	TGCGCCAGCAGCCAAGAAGACGGGGCGGTGGATACGCAGTATTTT
TRBV6-1	TRBJ2-1	TRBD2	-	CASSDLGFESGRGNEQFF	TGTGCCAGCAGTGATTTGGGGTTTGAAAGCGGGAGGGGTAATGAGCAGTTCTTC
TRBV15	TRBJ1-3	-	-	CATREGGPNLNTIYF	TGTGCCACCCGAGAGGGCGGACCGAACCTAAACACCATATATTTT
TRBV7-9	TRBJ1-1	-	-	CASSRTGSPFGEEAFF	TGTGCCAGCAGCAGAACAGGGAGTCCCTTTGGTGAAGAAGCTTTCTTT
TRBV19	TRBJ2-1	-	once	CASRFSNEQFF	TGTGCCAGTAGATTCTCCAATGAGCAGTTCTTC
TRBV7-9	TRBJ2-3	-	-	CASSLRGAEDTQYF	TGTGCCAGCAGCTTAAGGGGGGCCGAGGATACGCAGTATTTT
TRBV27	TRBJ1-6	-	-	CASSWGAGANSPLHF	TGTGCCAGCAGTTGGGGTGCAGGGGCTAATTCACCCCTCCACTTT
TRBV2	TRBJ1-2	TRBD1	-	CASSSTGEDGYTF	TGTGCCAGCAGCTCGACAGGGGAAGATGGCTACACCTTC
TRBV19	TRBJ1-4	-	once	CASSIWNEKLFF	TGTGCCAGTAGTATATGGAATGAAAAACTGTTTTTT
TRBV7-9	TRBJ1-2	TRBD1	-	CASSSRDRVHGYTF	TGTGCCAGCAGCTCCAGGGACAGGGTCCATGGCTACACCTTC
TRBV9	TRBJ1-3	-	-	CASSVESSSGNTIYF	TGTGCCAGCAGCGTAGAGTCATCTTCTGGAAACACCATATATTTT
TRBV9	TRBJ2-5	TRBD1	once	CASSDRGTGVRETQYF	TGTGCCAGCAGCGACCGAGGGACAGGGGTTCGAGAGACCCAGTACTTC
TRBV6-5	TRBJ2-7	-	-	CASSLNRVSYEQYF	TGTGCCAGCAGTTTAAACAGGGTGTCCTACGAGCAGTACTTC
TRBV9	TRBJ1-1	-	-	CASSAIFGGEAFF	TGTGCCAGCAGCGCCATCTTCGGGGGAGAAGCTTTCTTT
TRBV30	TRBJ2-1	-	-	CAWIPVQGGSYNEQFF	TGTGCCTGGATCCCCGTACAGGGTGGCTCCTACAATGAGCAGTTCTTC
TRBV6-5	TRBJ2-2	-	-	CASRPRVYTGELFF	TGTGCCAGCAGACCCAGGGTTTACACCGGGGAGCTGTTTTTT
TRBV11-2	TRBJ2-1	-	-	CASSFSYNEQFF	TGTGCCAGCAGCTTCTCCTACAATGAGCAGTTCTTC
TRBV12-5	TRBJ2-2	-	-	CASGLGQAITGELFF	TGTGCTAGTGGTTTGGGGCAGGCCATCACCGGGGAGCTGTTTTTT
TRBV25-1	TRBJ1-1	-	-	CASSGLGGGTEAFF	TGTGCCAGCAGTGGACTTGGGGGGGGCACTGAAGCTTTCTTT
TRBV5-1	TRBJ2-7	-	-	CASSSDSISYEQYF	TGCGCCAGCAGCTCTGACTCCATCTCCTACGAGCAGTACTTC
TRBV19	TRBJ1-2	-	-	CASNGGYGGYTF	TGTGCCAGTAACGGAGGATACGGAGGCTACACCTTC
TRBV5-1	TRBJ1-2	-	-	CASSPPGGDYGYTF	TGCGCCAGCAGCCCCCCTGGGGGGGACTATGGCTACACCTTC
TRBV11-3	TRBJ2-1	TRBD2	-	CASSLDGGGGHEQFF	TGTGCCAGCAGCTTAGATGGGGGGGGTGGGCATGAGCAGTTCTTC
TRBV2	TRBJ1-5	-	-	CASRHAGSNQPQHF	TGTGCCAGCAGGCATGCCGGGAGCAATCAGCCCCAGCATTTT
TRBV12-1	TRBJ1-1	-	-	CASRGTQRNTEAFF	TGTGCCAGCAGGGGAACACAGAGAAACACTGAAGCTTTCTTT
TRBV5-1	TRBJ1-5	-	-	CASSLDGYSNQPQHF	TGCGCCAGCAGCTTGGACGGTTATAGCAATCAGCCCCAGCATTTT
TRBV7-9	TRBJ2-7	-	-	CASSLVGQGHEQYF	TGTGCCAGCAGCTTAGTCGGGCAGGGCCACGAGCAGTACTTC
TRBV4-3	TRBJ1-1	-	-	CASSQDEGWNTEAFF	TGCGCCAGCAGCCAAGACGAGGGGTGGAACACTGAAGCTTTCTTT
TRBV11-2	TRBJ1-1	-	-	CASSLDGDTEAFF	TGTGCCAGCAGCTTGGACGGGGACACTGAAGCTTTCTTT
TRBV7-2	TRBJ2-7	-	-	CASSLDPPGEQYF	TGTGCCAGCAGCTTAGACCCACCGGGGGAGCAGTACTTC
TRBV2	TRBJ1-2	TRBD1	-	CASGGDRTGDGYTF	TGTGCCAGCGGTGGGGACAGGACGGGCGATGGCTACACCTTC